The 4 T cell receptor beta chains below were found in one sample sequenced in a study of regulatory T cells in long-lasting Graves disease. Specified time point: newly diagnosed GD, antithyroid drugs for less than 3 months. Construction of the TCR library relied on RNA isolated from PBMCs. Both iRepertoire HTBI primers and Arm-PCR of CDR3 regions were used to build the TCR beta libraries. TCRdb processed the multiplex PCR reads anew with MiXCR; each CDR3 protein has one entry. The sample yields hundreds of thousands of distinct CDR3 sequences, 16% seen once. These records were also assigned to another study, of T cells in Graves' hyperthyroidism and ophthalmopathy.

The sequencing used peripheral blood mononuclear cells (PBMCs), collected at new diagnosis, from a patient treated with antithyroid drugs. Receptor source: a woman aged 25 to 39 with Graves disease.

The V call is TRBV12-3 or TRBV12-4, the J call TRBJ1-3, with unresolved D. The CDR3 totals 15 residues. V lost 8 bases and J 0 bases, leaving 14 bases between the germline ends. Written as DNA, the CDR3 is TGTGCCAGCTCCTTTACGGTTTACTCTGGAAACACCATATATTTT. It encodes CASSFTVYSGNTIYF.

The J gene is TRBJ1-5, the V gene TRBV20-1; D unresolved. The CDR3 has 13 amino acids. The V end lost 3 bases, the J end lost 6 bases, and 12 bases lay between the germline ends. The germline V gene encodes CDR1 DFQATT and CDR2 SNEGSKA (reference sequence). CDR3 nucleotides: TGCAGTGCTAGGGGTGGGGTTCCTCAGCCCCAGCATTTT. It encodes CSARGGVPQPQHF.

This clonotype was picked up many times. V usage is TRBV20-1 and J usage is TRBJ2-1; maybe TRBD1 (5 bases). The CDR3 has 17 amino acids. Between the trimmed V and J ends, which lost 6 bases and 0 bases, there was a span of 21 bases. Germline CDR1 and CDR2: DFQATT and SNEGSKA (reference sequence). The CDR3 spells CSATELLRDSSYNEQFF. CDR3 DNA: TGCAGTGCGACAGAACTTCTTCGAGATAGCTCCTACAATGAGCAGTTCTTC.

About this clonotype: This could be a read error, since a much larger clone is one nucleotide away. The gene calls are TRBV28 and TRBJ2-3, with 8 bases aligning to TRBD1. The J call could be wrong; TRBJ2-7 is a better fit for the DNA end. Germline V lookup: CDR1 MDHEN, CDR2 SYDVKM. This CDR3 has 14 amino acids. The CDR3 DNA is TGTGTCAGCAGTTCCACGGGGACAGGACGTTGGCAGTACTTC. Amino acids: CVSSSTGTGRWQYF.